The 15 T cell receptor beta chains reported below all come from one sample, sequenced in a study of blood T cell repertoires in COVID-19 (dated by TCRdb to about 2020). Libraries were prepared through the immunoSEQ multiplex PCR assay. Drawn from immuneACCESS, this table holds only the in-frame rearrangements with V and J called that TCRdb kept. Clones are partly lost; checked studies trace under half to an unresolved V gene and leave the rest unexplained. Within this sample are 250,000 to 300,000 clones, with roughly 80% of them counted one time only. Clones ranked in the top ten supply about 5% of the sample. The sample comprised PBMCs or T cells enriched from blood (not recorded which). These receptors originate from a man aged 35 to 55 who had been exposed to COVID-19.

The J gene is TRBJ1-1, the V gene TRBV7-9; D is possibly TRBD1 (5 bases). Deletions cut 5 bases from V and 3 bases from J, with 13 bases between. Germline V gives CDR1 SEHNR, CDR2 FQNEAQ (reference sequence). The CDR3 sequence is 14 residues long. The CDR3 region is CASSTTGDHTEAFF. In nucleotides, the CDR3 is TGTGCCAGCAGCACCACGGGGGACCACACTGAAGCTTTCTTT.

The chain combines TRBV5-1 with TRBJ1-5, with TRBD1 matching 7 bases. The germline V gene has CDR1 SGHRS and CDR2 YFSETQ. With V trimmed by 2 bases and J by 4 bases, 3 bases remained unmatched. The CDR3 covers 14 residues. For the CDR3, the DNA is TGCGCCAGCAGCTTCGGGACAGCTAATCAGCCCCAGCATTTT. Protein sequence: CASSFGTANQPQHF.

The chain is built from TRBV5-6 and TRBJ1-5; TRBD1 aligns across 9 bases. This CDR3 is 14 amino acids long. Looked up from germline, CDR1 is SGHDT and CDR2 is YYEEEE. V shed 4 bases, J shed 8 bases, and the junction held 7 bases outside the gene matches. The CDR3 DNA follows: TGTGCCAGCAGCCGCGGACAGGGGAGGGAGCCCCAGCATTTT. Translating it yields CASSRGQGREPQHF.

The chain is built from TRBV19 and TRBJ2-1; D is unclear. CDR3 size: 12 residues. Germline V gene sequence: CDR1 LNHDA, CDR2 SQIVND (reference sequence). V dropped 4 bases and J dropped 5 bases, with 6 bases sitting between them. The CDR3 DNA reads as TGTGCCAGTAGTACTAAAAACAATGAGCAGTTCTTC. Its protein is CASSTKNNEQFF.

The rearrangement uses TRBV27 and TRBJ2-5; TRBD1 matches 7 bases. J lost 5 bases, V lost 8 bases, and 8 bases had no gene match. Looked up from germline, CDR1 is MNHEY and CDR2 is SMNVEV (reference sequence). The CDR3 contains 13 residues. The CDR3 reads CASQRQGRETQYF. The DNA of the CDR3 is TGTGCCAGCCAACGACAGGGCAGGGAGACCCAGTACTTC.

The V gene is TRBV14, the J gene TRBJ1-4; D remains ambiguous. CDR1 and CDR2 (germline): SGHDN, FVKESK. The CDR3 is 13 residues long. The ends were cut back, 1 base at V and 8 bases at J, with 8 bases in the middle. CDR3 protein: CASSQGSREKLFF. CDR3 sequence (DNA): TGTGCCAGCAGCCAAGGCTCTCGGGAAAAACTGTTTTTT.

The V call is TRBV27, the J call TRBJ2-1; perhaps TRBD1 as D (6 bases). The V and J ends lost 3 bases and 10 bases respectively, with 19 bases between them. The CDR3 consists of 15 residues. Germline V gives CDR1 MNHEY, CDR2 SMNVEV (reference sequence). This CDR3 is CASSFVGFKGEEQFF. CDR3 in DNA: TGTGCCAGCAGTTTCGTCGGATTCAAGGGGGAAGAGCAGTTCTTC.

The chain carries TRBV7-3 and TRBJ1-2, with D possibly matching TRBD1 (6 bases). Trimming shortened V by 5 bases and J by 5 bases, and 15 bases separated the two germline ends. Looked up from germline, CDR1 is SGHTA and CDR2 is FQGTGA. The CDR3 is 14 amino acids. The CDR3 loop is CASSRRATGYGYTF. In DNA form, the CDR3 reads TGTGCCAGCAGCCGAAGAGCGACAGGATATGGCTACACCTTC.

Comments on this clone: Since the CDR3 does not end with the conserved phenylalanine or tryptophan, this likely comes from a read error. It is unclear where the CDR3 begins or ends on the DNA, so no DNA is shown, and the CDR3 is as TCRdb lists it. The V and J genes are TRBV11-2 and TRBJ2-7; the table assigns TRBD2, which was not confirmed against the DNA. The CDR3 length equals 11 residues, ends included. Germline CDR1 and CDR2: SGHAT and FQNNGV. CDR3 sequence reads: CASSSKAGSRC.

This clone was detected once. This sequence joins TRBV2 and TRBJ1-2; no clear D gene. This CDR3 comprises 14 residues. Looked up from germline, CDR1 is SNHLY and CDR2 is FYNNEI. Trimming removed 8 bases at V and 5 bases at J, with 18 bases between. Here the CDR3 reads CASGETAAVYGYTF. The CDR3 DNA reads TGTGCCAGCGGGGAGACGGCAGCGGTTTATGGCTACACCTTC. Full variable domain (rest looked up from reference TRBV2 and TRBJ1-2): EPEVTQTPSHQVTQMGQEVILRCVPISNHLYFYWYRQILGQKVEFLVSFYNNEISEKSEIFDDQFSVERPDGSNFTLKIRSTKLEDSAMYFCASGETAAVYGYTFGSGTRLTVV.

This clone was picked up a small number of times. The V and J genes are TRBV5-1 and TRBJ2-7, with 7 positions matching TRBD2. V lost 2 bases and J lost 3; bases outside the gene matches: 14. Germline V gene lookup returns CDR1 SGHRS and CDR2 YFSETQ. The length of the CDR3 is 17 residues. DNA for the CDR3: TGCGCCAGCAGCTTTTCAACTAGTGGGGGACTACACTACGAGCAGTACTTC. The encoded protein is CASSFSTSGGLHYEQYF.

The chain employs TRBV2 and TRBJ2-1; D is unresolved. The CDR3 contains 10 residues. Germline V gives CDR1 SNHLY, CDR2 FYNNEI. With 6 bases removed from V and 8 bases from J, the gap between germline ends came to 5 bases. CDR3 nucleotide sequence: TGTGCCAGCAGCGAGTATGAGCAGTTCTTC. Its protein product is CASSEYEQFF.

V gene TRBV5-3 combines with J gene TRBJ2-2, with TRBD2 matching 11 bases. TRBV5-3 is identified as an open reading frame with a role that is uncertain. The CDR3 spans 18 residues. V shed 1 base and J 6 bases; nucleotides not matched to a gene: 11. The CDR3 DNA follows: TGTGCCAGAAGCTTGTACGGTAGCGGGAGGGACGGGGCCGGGGAGCTGTTTTTT. It specifies CARSLYGSGRDGAGELFF.

V and J are TRBV5-1 and TRBJ2-1; TRBD2 might be the D (5 bases). In germline, CDR1 is SGHRS, CDR2 YFSETQ. Between the trimmed V and J ends, which lost 3 bases and 7 bases, there was a span of 11 bases. This CDR3 is 13 amino acids long. The CDR3 is CASSSALGNEQFF. CDR3 DNA sequence: TGCGCCAGCAGCTCGGCACTAGGAAATGAGCAGTTCTTC.

This clone was found once. This chain connects TRBV3-1 (or the pseudogene TRBV3-2) to TRBJ1-5; possible D gene TRBD1, 5 bases. Germline V gene sequence: CDR1 LGHDT, CDR2 YNNKEL (reference sequence). The ends were cut back, 6 bases at V and 2 bases at J, with 11 bases in the middle. The CDR3 is made up of 14 amino acids. The CDR3 bases are TGTGCCAGCAGTTTGGGCAGGGGCAATCAGCCCCAGCATTTT. Translating gives CASSLGRGNQPQHF.